Below, 9 T cell receptor beta chains from the same sample are listed, as sequenced in a study of blood T cell repertoires in COVID-19. Sequenced by immunoSEQ multiplex PCR; TCRdb stores in-frame clones only, minus some. The sample includes 85,000 to 110,000 clones, 89% of them seen just once. The sample comprised peripheral blood. The receptors shown here come from a woman aged 55-70 years with acute or convalescent COVID-19.

The rearrangement joins TRBV28 to TRBJ1-5; tentatively, D is TRBD1 (5 bases). V lost 3 bases to trimming and J lost 2 bases, with 8 bases between them. In germline, CDR1 is MDHEN, CDR2 SYDVKM. The CDR3 consists of 14 residues. The CDR3 loop is CASSLGLGNQPQHF. DNA of the CDR3: TGTGCCAGCAGTTTGGGACTGGGCAATCAGCCCCAGCATTTT.

The chain is built from TRBV5-1 and TRBJ2-1, with TRBD2 identical over 7 bases. Germline values: CDR1 SGHRS, CDR2 YFSETQ. This CDR3 has 15 amino acids. V was pared by 0 bases and J by 8 bases, with 8 bases of the junction left unmatched. The CDR3 DNA reads TGCGCCAGCAGCTTGGGGACTAGTGGTTCCCATGAGCAGTTCTTC. Translating gives CASSLGTSGSHEQFF.

V and J are TRBV7-3 and TRBJ1-1; D remains unclear. This CDR3 is built from 13 residues. Trimming took off 1 base at V and 3 bases at J, with 6 bases between the two ends. Germline V gene data show CDR1 as SGHTA and CDR2 as FQGTGA. Here the CDR3 reads CASSLIGDTEAFF. The DNA for the CDR3 is TGTGCCAGCAGCTTAATCGGGGACACTGAAGCTTTCTTT.

The sample holds one count of this clone. The chain combines TRBV10-3 with TRBJ2-2; 7 nucleotides match TRBD2. The CDR3 is 14 amino acids. CDR1 is ENHRY, CDR2 SYGVKD, per germline. After removal of 7 bases from V and 4 bases from J, the junction contained 6 bases not matched to a gene. The CDR3 DNA is TGTGCCATCAAAGAACTAGCGATCACCGGGGAGCTGTTTTTT. It encodes CAIKELAITGELFF.

V is TRBV19 and J is TRBJ2-3; TRBD2 aligns across 14 bases. Germline trimming cut 4 bases from V and 3 bases from J; bases unmatched to any gene: 9. This CDR3 is 18 amino acids long. The germline gives CDR1 LNHDA, CDR2 SQIVND (reference sequence). The CDR3 DNA reads as TGTGCCAGTAGTACCCGGACTAGCGGGAGGAGGAAGACAGATACGCAGTATTTT. Its protein is CASSTRTSGRRKTDTQYF.

The rearrangement links TRBV30 to TRBJ1-2; no clear D. Trimming stripped 3 bases from V and 7 bases from J, with 18 bases between. The CDR3 extends over 14 amino acids. Germline loops: CDR1 GTSNPN, CDR2 SVGIG (reference sequence). CDR3 loop: CAWSALRARGGYTF. The DNA of the CDR3 is TGTGCCTGGAGCGCATTGAGGGCCAGAGGTGGCTACACCTTC.

The V and J genes are TRBV28 and TRBJ1-2, with D perhaps matching TRBD1 (5 bases). The CDR3 extends over 13 amino acids. Germline V gene sequence: CDR1 MDHEN, CDR2 SYDVKM. Trimming took off 6 bases at V and 5 bases at J, with 13 bases between the two ends. The CDR3 reads CASSSGLNYGYTF. In DNA form, the CDR3 reads TGTGCCAGCAGCTCGGGACTGAATTATGGCTACACCTTC.

This chain uses TRBV5-1 with TRBJ1-1; D is uncertain. This CDR3 region has 14 residues. Germline CDR1 SGHRS, CDR2 YFSETQ. Trimming left V 0 bases short and J 14 bases short, with 20 bases between. CDR3 amino acids: CASSLDLITSPGFF. The CDR3, as DNA: TGCGCCAGCAGCTTGGATTTGATCACTTCCCCGGGGTTCTTT. The variable domain in full, with the rest retrieved from reference TRBV5-1 and TRBJ1-1, is KAGVTQTPRYLIKTRGQQVTLSCSPISGHRSVSWYQQTPGQGLQFLFEYFSETQRNKGNFPGRFSGRQFSNSRSEMNVSTLELGDSALYLCASSLDLITSPGFFGQGTRLTVV.

Worth noting for this clone: The limits of the CDR3 on the DNA are not certain, so only TCRdb's listed CDR3 is given. V is TRBV6-6 and J is TRBJ1-1. The CDR3 sequence runs 13 residues, both termini included. The germline CDR1 and CDR2 sequences are MNHNY and SVGAGI (reference sequence). This CDR3 reads CASSSSGGTEAFF.